This is a list of T cell receptor beta chains from one sample in a study of T cells in Graves' hyperthyroidism and ophthalmopathy. TCRdb re-called the multiplex PCR reads through MiXCR, storing one row per CDR3 protein. The profile shows approximately 420,000 distinct CDR3 sequences, roughly 13% of them singletons. Sequencing was performed on blood. Source of these receptors: a woman younger than 30 with Graves' hyperthyroidism. CDR3s include the opening cysteine and the closing phenylalanine or tryptophan.

>TRBJ2-4|TRBV6-2/TRBV6-3
CASSYRGGLAGKNIQYF
>TRBJ2-1|TRBV28
CASSPGTSIHEQFF
>TRBJ2-3|TRBV28
CASSGITSTDTQYF
>TRBJ2-1|TRBV13
CASSPVGRDQGNEQFF
>TRBJ2-2|TRBV29-1
CSVGGVTGELFF
>TRBJ2-5|TRBV5-1
CASSSYPEETQYF
>TRBJ2-5|TRBV4-1
CASSPLPHGTSGKETQYF
>TRBJ1-2|TRBV6-1
CASSYYSGTAHNYGYTF
>TRBJ2-1|TRBV20-1
CSAPGDIRTRSYNEQFF
>TRBJ1-4|TRBV27
CASSPGSPTNEKLFF
>TRBJ2-5|TRBV6-2/TRBV6-3
CASSSDLLWQETQYF
>TRBJ2-5|TRBV6-1
CASSVIGGAQETQYF
>TRBJ1-1|TRBV27
CASSLSATGGTEAFF
>TRBJ2-2|TRBV7-2
CASSRHGTALTGELFF
>TRBJ2-1|TRBV27
CASSLGGSANEQFF
>TRBJ2-2|TRBV6-1
CASRPGQSGELFF
>TRBJ2-5|TRBV14
CASSQDRLAGGETQYF
>TRBJ2-1|TRBV29-1
CSASLRYNEQFF
>TRBJ2-3|TRBV19
CASMRTSWGGDTQYF
>TRBJ1-5|TRBV3-1
CASSQRTGTGNQPQHF
>TRBJ2-2|TRBV27
CASGDLYTGELFF
>TRBJ2-2|TRBV6-1
CASSYLTSENTGELFF
>TRBJ1-2|TRBV5-1
CASTLVREGGGYTF
>TRBJ2-3|TRBV11-1
CASSLASPTDTQYF
>TRBJ1-4|TRBV27
CASSWTAESEKLFF
>TRBJ2-1|TRBV9
CASSARARGRSAYNEQFF